This T cell receptor beta chain was sequenced during a study of T-cell memory formation after mild COVID-19. Overall study context: Across donors, TCR clusters were largely donor specific.

Whole-study findings and limits: There was a balanced CD4/CD8 profile in clones contracting day 15 to 85, and later expanders leaned CD4+.

As to this clonotype: What it binds is not known.

MiXCR was run by TCRdb on the 5' RACE reads, yielding one entry per CDR3 protein. The table shows approximately 300,000 distinct CDR3 sequences, with roughly 15% occurring only once. This CDR3 is built from 16 residues. V was clipped by 6 bases and J by 5 bases; unmatched bases: 13. Input material: PBMCs or a T cell subset sorted from them (not recorded which). The receptor was isolated from a man aged 18 to 30 who had mild COVID-19 (a few samples of this study predate the infection). Cell type and time point are not known. The chain links TRBV12-3 or TRBV12-4 to TRBJ2-5, with 9 bases identical to TRBD1. In DNA, the CDR3 is TGTGCCAGCAGGACACTAAACAGGGGGCGGCAGGAGACCCAGTACTTC. This gives the protein CASRTLNRGRQETQYF.